The 15 T cell receptor beta chains below come from one sample, sequenced in a study of cytomegalovirus exposure and HLA in healthy donors. The study ran its PCR with 60 Vbeta and 13 Jbeta primers. Method: immunoSEQ multiplex PCR; TCRdb's copy keeps in-frame clones and lacks some. The sample has about 85,000 clones, about 80% seen once; the top ten hold around 25%. Sample: PBMCs. The origin of the receptors is a woman in her fifties or sixties in good health and CMV-seropositive.

V gene TRBV2 combines with J gene TRBJ2-7; 7 bases are a match to TRBD2. CDR1 and CDR2 from the germline V gene are SNHLY and FYNNEI. The CDR3 sequence is 12 residues long. The V segment lost 4 bases and the J segment 4 bases; nucleotides outside the gene matches: 1. The CDR3 DNA follows: TGTGCCAGCAGTGTGGGGGGGTACGAGCAGTACGTC. This codes for CASSVGGYEQYV.

V gene TRBV21-1 combines with J gene TRBJ2-7; the D segment call TRBD1 is taken from the table without a DNA check. TRBV21-1 is noted as a pseudogene. The CDR3 runs 16 residues. CDR3 region: CASSKEARGQNYEQYV. The CDR3 DNA reads as TGTGCCAGCAGCAAAGAGGCTCGGGGACAGAACTACGAGCAGTACGTC.

This clone showed up just once. The chain employs TRBV5-1 and TRBJ2-1, with TRBD2 identical over 13 bases. Germline V gives CDR1 SGHRS, CDR2 YFSETQ. V dropped 3 bases and J dropped 7; count of bases not matched to a gene: 7. CDR3 length equals 16 residues. This chain's CDR3 is CASSSGLAGVYNEQFF. Here the CDR3 DNA reads TGCGCCAGCAGCTCCGGACTAGCGGGAGTCTATAATGAGCAGTTCTTC.

V is TRBV5-1 and J is TRBJ2-1; D possibly corresponds to TRBD1 (6 bases). The CDR3 spans 14 residues. V was shortened by 0 bases and J by 6 bases, with 10 bases between the two germline ends. Germline V CDR1 and CDR2: SGHRS, YFSETQ. The CDR3 protein is CASSLDLGGNEQFF. CDR3 nucleotides: TGCGCCAGCAGCTTGGATCTAGGGGGCAATGAGCAGTTCTTC.

The chain links TRBV11-3 to TRBJ2-7; TRBD1 aligns across 7 bases. The ends lost 5 bases at V and 7 bases at J; junction bases unmatched: 8. CDR3 size: 13 residues. Germline lookup yields CDR1 SGHNT and CDR2 YENEEA. The CDR3 loop reads CASSPQGTEEQYF. For the CDR3, the DNA is TGTGCCAGCAGCCCACAGGGGACGGAGGAGCAGTACTTC.

The chain uses TRBV10-1 and TRBJ2-1; D gene uncertain. This CDR3 has 15 amino acids. Per the germline V gene, CDR1 is WNHNN and CDR2 is SYGVQD (reference sequence). The V gene lost 3 bases and the J gene lost 0 bases, with 9 bases spanning the gap. CDR3 protein: CASSEVPSSYNEQFF. The DNA of the CDR3 is TGCGCCAGCAGTGAAGTCCCCAGCTCCTACAATGAGCAGTTCTTC.

The V call is TRBV6-5, the J call TRBJ1-2, with TRBD1 as a possible D gene (6 bases). The CDR3 is 14 residues long. Looked up from germline, CDR1 is MNHEY and CDR2 is SVGAGI. Trimming removed 5 bases at V and 4 bases at J, with 14 bases between. The CDR3 coding sequence is TGTGCCAGCAGTACCACAGGGAGAGGCTATGGCTACACCTTC. Translation gives CASSTTGRGYGYTF.

This clone came up once. The genes are TRBV19 and TRBJ1-2; 9 bases agree with TRBD1. The germline gives CDR1 LNHDA, CDR2 SQIVND (reference sequence). The CDR3 spans 13 residues. J was trimmed by 5 bases and V by 6 bases; bases with no gene match: 4. The DNA for the CDR3 is TGTGCCAGTAGCAACGGACAGGGGTATGGCTACACCTTC. Protein sequence: CASSNGQGYGYTF.

The chain employs TRBV15 and TRBJ2-3; 7 bases agree with TRBD1. This CDR3 comprises 15 residues. Germline-derived CDR1 and CDR2 are LNHNV and YYDKDF (reference sequence). The trim removed 0 bases at V and 1 base at J, leaving 1 base unmatched. The CDR3 DNA follows: TGTGCCACCAGCAGAGAAGGACAGGGCACAGATACGCAGTATTTT. Its protein is CATSREGQGTDTQYF.

The CDR3 DNA sequence: TGTGCCAGCAGTAAATCAGATTACAGCAACACTGAAGCTTTCTTT. Protein: CASSKSDYSNTEAFF. The V gene is TRBV2, the J gene TRBJ1-1; D gene uncertain. Germline V gene data show CDR1 as SNHLY and CDR2 as FYNNEI. The CDR3 consists of 15 residues. V shed 5 bases and J shed 2 bases, with 15 bases lying between them.

This clone was detected only once. The rearrangement links TRBV7-9 to TRBJ2-3; D perhaps matches TRBD2 (5 bases). CDR1 SEHNR and CDR2 FQNEAQ come from the germline V gene (reference sequence). The V end lost 7 bases, the J end lost 2 bases, and 10 bases lay between the germline ends. The CDR3 runs to 13 residues. The CDR3 sequence: CASKEVNTDTQYF. CDR3 DNA sequence: TGTGCCAGCAAGGAGGTAAACACAGATACGCAGTATTTT.

The CDR3 here is CASSSPEGLYALGSTDTQYF. CDR3 nucleotides: TGTGCCAGCAGCTCCCCCGAGGGACTGTACGCGTTGGGGAGCACAGATACGCAGTATTTT. V gene TRBV11-3 combines with J gene TRBJ2-3, with D perhaps matching TRBD2 (6 bases). This CDR3 is 20 amino acids long. Germline V gene sequence: CDR1 SGHNT, CDR2 YENEEA. The germline V and J ends were trimmed by 4 bases and 0 bases, with 26 bases remaining between them. The variable domain in full, completed from reference TRBV11-3 and TRBJ2-3, reads EAGVVQSPRYKIIEKKQPVAFWCNPISGHNTLYWYLQNLGQGPELLIRYENEEAVDDSQLPKDRFSAERLKGVDSTLKIQPAELGDSAVYLCASSSPEGLYALGSTDTQYFGPGTRLTVL.

This chain connects TRBV27 to TRBJ2-1; 10 bases agree with TRBD1. The V and J ends lost 5 bases and 10 bases, in that order; junction bases with no gene match: 14. The CDR3 contains 16 residues. Germline lookup yields CDR1 MNHEY and CDR2 SMNVEV (reference sequence). The CDR3: CASSLYSGTGVGEQFF. DNA of the CDR3: TGTGCCAGCAGTCTTTATTCCGGGACAGGGGTCGGGGAGCAGTTCTTC.

The V call is TRBV18, the J call TRBJ2-7; 9 bases fit TRBD1. The CDR3 totals 15 residues. With 0 bases clipped from V and 7 bases from J, the junction kept 7 bases outside the gene matches. The V gene's germline CDR1 is KGHSH and CDR2 LQKENI. The CDR3 region has the DNA TGTGCCAGCTCACCACCGTCACAGGGGGCTGGTGAGCAGTACTTC. This gives the protein CASSPPSQGAGEQYF.

This clone was seen only once. The V gene is TRBV6-4, the J gene TRBJ2-3, with D perhaps matching TRBD2 (8 bases). Trimming stripped 9 bases from V and 0 bases from J, with 16 bases between. Germline V gives CDR1 MRHNA, CDR2 SNTAGT. The CDR3 has 15 residues. In nucleotides, the CDR3 is TGTGCCAGTAGCCGGGAGGGGGCCAGCACAGATACGCAGTATTTT. Translating it yields CASSREGASTDTQYF.